This passage covers 3 T cell receptor beta chains from one sample sequenced in a study of molecular identifiers for immune sequencing clone quantification. Each CDR3 protein gets one entry after TCRdb re-called the PCR reads with MiXCR. The sample records hundreds of thousands of distinct CDR3 sequences, 25% being singletons. The sequencing input was naive CD8+ T cells from blood, with Jurkat cell RNA spiked in. Indicated subset: FACS-sorted CD8+CD4-CCR7+CD45RA+ naive T cells. These receptors were obtained from a human donor in good health. Some libraries in this study had Jurkat cell RNA spiked in.

Ten or more counts support this clonotype. The chain has TRBV4-2 and TRBJ2-7; D uncertain. Between the trimmed V and J ends, which lost 0 bases and 0 bases, there was a span of 9 bases. This CDR3 region has 15 residues. Germline loops: CDR1 LGHNA, CDR2 YNFKEQ. The CDR3 nucleotides are TGTGCCAGCAGCCAAGACGTGGGTTACTCCTACGAGCAGTACTTC. This translates into CASSQDVGYSYEQYF.

This clonotype was detected a few times. The rearrangement links TRBV5-3 to TRBJ1-2; no clear D gene. TRBV5-3 is identified as an open reading frame with a role that is uncertain. The CDR3 contains 13 residues. Deletions cut 1 base from V and 4 bases from J, with 8 bases between. CDR3 in amino acids: CARSLSRLYGYTF. DNA of the CDR3: TGTGCCAGAAGCTTGTCAAGACTCTATGGCTACACCTTC.

This clonotype was observed many times. This sequence joins TRBV20-1 and TRBJ2-7; tentative D call: TRBD2 (6 bases). The germline CDR1 and CDR2 sequences are DFQATT and SNEGSKA (reference sequence). The V gene lost 5 bases and the J gene lost 5 bases, with 16 bases spanning the gap. This CDR3 contains 13 residues. CDR3 DNA sequence: TGCAGTGCTCTAACGGGGACTCCTGACGAGCAGTACTTC. This gives the protein CSALTGTPDEQYF.